This is a list of T cell receptor beta chains from one sample in a study of control samples from healthy donors and cancer patients. Profiled with immunoSEQ multiplex PCR; TCRdb holds only in-frame clones, not every one. This table holds 64,000 or so clones, more than 85% found once. The sequenced sample consisted of PBMCs. The receptors were sampled from a man aged 35-49 years with colorectal cancer. Each CDR3 is given with its conserved first and last residue. The D gene is left open where the match is weak. Size values are once, few and many counts, or a class for expanded clones, and some rows have none.

>.|TRBJ1-3|.|TRBV11-2
TGTGCCAGCAGCTTATTCGAGGGCAACACCATATATTTT
CASSLFEGNTIYF
>.|TRBJ2-1|TRBD2|TRBV6-5
TGTGCCAGCAGTTTCGGTACTAGCGGGTACAATGAGCAGTTCTTC
CASSFGTSGYNEQFF
>.|TRBJ2-7|TRBD1|TRBV28
TGTGCCAGCAGTGGCGGCGGGACAGGCCATTACGAGCAGTACTTC
CASSGGGTGHYEQYF
>.|TRBJ1-6|.|TRBV21-1
TGTGCCAGCACTACCCGACATGATCGCTATAATTCACCCCTCCACTTT
CASTTRHDRYNSPLHF
>once|TRBJ2-3|.|TRBV20-1
TGCAGTCTTACCTACAGGGATACGCAGTATTTT
CSLTYRDTQYF
>once|TRBJ2-1|.|TRBV29-1
TGCAGCGTTGAAGGACGGAACCGGCTCCTAAATGAGCAGTTCTTC
CSVEGRNRLLNEQFF
>.|TRBJ2-1|.|TRBV6-6
TGTGCCAGCAGTTACTCTACAGGGAACGAGCAGTTCTTC
CASSYSTGNEQFF
>.|TRBJ2-7|TRBD1|TRBV13
TGTGCCAGCAGCTCCCGGGGGACAGGGGACTACGAGCAGTACTTC
CASSSRGTGDYEQYF
>once|TRBJ1-6|TRBD1|TRBV11-2
TGTGCCAGCAGCTTGGACAGGGGGCGCTTTTCACCCCTCCACTTT
CASSLDRGRFSPLHF
>.|TRBJ2-3|TRBD1|TRBV18
TGTGCCAGCTCACCTTTGGACAGGGTGGATACGCAGTATTTT
CASSPLDRVDTQYF
>.|TRBJ1-5|.|TRBV9
TGTGCCAGCAGCAAGGACGGGAACAATCAGCCCCAGCATTTT
CASSKDGNNQPQHF
>.|TRBJ2-7|.|TRBV19
TGTGCCAGTACCGCGGGTTTTGACGAGCAGTACTTC
CASTAGFDEQYF
>.|TRBJ2-7|.|TRBV6-5
TGTGCCAGCGGTAGACAGGACGAGCAGTACTTC
CASGRQDEQYF
>.|TRBJ2-2|.|TRBV5-1
TGCGCCAGCAGGGGCCAGGCGAACACCGGGGAGCTGTTTTTT
CASRGQANTGELFF
>.|TRBJ1-1|.|TRBV5-1
TGCGCCAGCAGCTTGGACGGCAGGGGGAACACTGAAGCTTTCTTT
CASSLDGRGNTEAFF
>.|TRBJ2-5|.|TRBV5-1
TGCGCCAGCAGCTCCCAAGAGACCCAGTACTTC
CASSSQETQYF
>.|TRBJ2-7|TRBD1|TRBV5-4
TGTGCCAGCAAACCGGGACAGGCCTACGAGCAGTACTTC
CASKPGQAYEQYF
>.|TRBJ1-5|.|TRBV27
TGTGCCAGCAGTTTAGGTCCGACGCAGCCCCAGCATTTT
CASSLGPTQPQHF
>.|TRBJ1-4|.|TRBV23-1
TGCGCCAGCAGTCAATCGCGGGGAGTTTCGATCGAAAAACTGTTTTTT
CASSQSRGVSIEKLFF
>.|TRBJ1-4|.|TRBV9
TGTGCCAGCAGCGTAGGTCCGGCAACTAATGAAAAACTGTTTTTT
CASSVGPATNEKLFF
>.|TRBJ2-3|.|TRBV7-2
TGTGCCAGCAGAAGAACGGGACAAAGCACAGATACGCAGTATTTT
CASRRTGQSTDTQYF
>once|TRBJ2-1|.|TRBV16
TGTGCCAGCAGCCAATGGGAGAATGAGCAGTTCTTC
CASSQWENEQFF
>.|TRBJ2-7|.|TRBV7-9
TGTGCCAGCAGCTTAGAGCAAGTTAGGCTCTACGAGCAGTACTTC
CASSLEQVRLYEQYF
>.|TRBJ1-2|.|TRBV10-3
TGTGCCATCAGCCGGGACACTCTAAACTATGGCTACACCTTC
CAISRDTLNYGYTF
>.|TRBJ2-7|.|TRBV11-2
TGTGCCAGCAGCCCCTGGACGGGGTTTAACTCCTACGAGCAGTACTTC
CASSPWTGFNSYEQYF
>.|TRBJ1-3|TRBD1|TRBV29-1
TGCAGCGTTGAGGGACAGCTAAACACTATATATTTT
CSVEGQLNTIYF
>.|TRBJ1-4|TRBD1|TRBV7-3
TGTGCCAGCAGCTTAATCGGACAGGGGGGTAATGAAAAACTGTTTTTT
CASSLIGQGGNEKLFF
>.|TRBJ2-1|.|TRBV29-1
TGCAGCGTACAACGCGACAGGAATGAGCAGTTCTTC
CSVQRDRNEQFF
>.|TRBJ2-1|.|TRBV7-3
TGTGCCAGCAGCTTGGCTTCTGAGGCCCGTGAGCAGTTCTTC
CASSLASEAREQFF
>.|TRBJ2-3|.|TRBV7-9
TGTGCCAGCAGCCCCCCGGGCCGCACAGATACGCAGTATTTT
CASSPPGRTDTQYF
>.|TRBJ1-4|TRBD1|TRBV7-9
TGTGCCAGCAGCTCCCGACAGGGTGGTTGGGCTAATGAAAAACTGTTTTTT
CASSSRQGGWANEKLFF
>few|TRBJ2-3|.|TRBV30
TGTGCCTGGAGTGTGAGCGGAGATACGCAGTATTTT
CAWSVSGDTQYF
>.|TRBJ2-7|.|TRBV11-2
TGTGCCAGCAGCTATCGACCCGAAGGAAGCTCCTACGAGCAGTACTTC
CASSYRPEGSSYEQYF
>.|TRBJ1-1|TRBD1|TRBV2
TGTGCCAGCAGGGGACAGGGTTGGACTGAAGCTTTCTTT
CASRGQGWTEAFF
>.|TRBJ2-2|.|TRBV19
TGTGCCAGTAGTGGGGCTCGGACCGGGGAGCTGTTTTTT
CASSGARTGELFF
>.|TRBJ1-2|.|TRBV13
TGTGCCAGCAGCTCTCCAGATAACTATGGCTACACCTTC
CASSSPDNYGYTF
>.|TRBJ1-3|.|TRBV6-1
TGTGCCAGCAGTGAGAGACCGTACCTCACCGGAAACACCATATATTTT
CASSERPYLTGNTIYF
>.|TRBJ1-1|.|TRBV30
TGTGCCTGGATCGGACAGCCGATTGAAGCTTTCTTT
CAWIGQPIEAFF
>.|TRBJ1-1|.|TRBV27
TGTGCCAGCAGGTTAAACCTGAACACTGAAGCTTTCTTT
CASRLNLNTEAFF
>.|TRBJ2-2|.|TRBV30
TGTGCCTGGAGTGTCCAACCGAGCACCGGGGAGCTGTTTTTT
CAWSVQPSTGELFF
>.|TRBJ1-1|TRBD1|TRBV20-1
TGCAGTGCTAGTACCTGGGGGACAGGGGTTTTAGACACTGAAGCTTTCTTT
CSASTWGTGVLDTEAFF
>.|TRBJ2-5|.|TRBV7-3
TGTGCCAGCAGCGCCCAAGAGACCCAGTACTTC
CASSAQETQYF
>.|TRBJ1-1|TRBD1|TRBV5-4
TGTGCCAGCAGCCAGGACAGGGACACTGAAGCTTTCTTT
CASSQDRDTEAFF
>once|TRBJ1-6|.|TRBV3-1/TRBV3-2
TGTGCCAGCAGCCAAGATCGGGCAGTTTGGTATTCACCCCTCCACTTT
CASSQDRAVWYSPLHF
>.|TRBJ2-3|.|TRBV2
TGTGCCAGCAGCCTCACAGATACGCAGTATTTT
CASSLTDTQYF
>.|TRBJ1-2|.|TRBV2
TGTGCCAGCAGTGAAGGGAACAGACATGGCTACACCTTC
CASSEGNRHGYTF
>.|TRBJ1-2|TRBD1|TRBV4-1
TGCGCCAGCAGCCAGACAGGGTATGGCTACACCTTC
CASSQTGYGYTF
>.|TRBJ1-5|.|TRBV15
TGTGCCACCAGCAGAGATGGGGGCTCGAGCAATCAGCCCCAGCATTTT
CATSRDGGSSNQPQHF
>.|TRBJ1-3|.|TRBV5-1
TGCGCCAGCAGCTTGGCCGTTTTGGGGGCAGGGCCCTCTGGAAACACCATATATTTT
CASSLAVLGAGPSGNTIYF
>.|TRBJ2-2|TRBD1|TRBV5-1
TGCGCCAGCAGCACCTCCCCGGGACAGGGTACCGGGGAGCTGTTTTTT
CASSTSPGQGTGELFF